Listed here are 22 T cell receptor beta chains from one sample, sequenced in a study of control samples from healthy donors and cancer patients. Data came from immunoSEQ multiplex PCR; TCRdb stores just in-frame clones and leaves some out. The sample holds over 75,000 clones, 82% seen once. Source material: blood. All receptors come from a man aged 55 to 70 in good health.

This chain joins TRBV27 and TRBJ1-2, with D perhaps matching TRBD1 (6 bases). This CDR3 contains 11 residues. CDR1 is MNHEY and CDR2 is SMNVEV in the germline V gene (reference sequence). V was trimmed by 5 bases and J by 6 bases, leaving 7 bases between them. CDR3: CASSQGHGYTF. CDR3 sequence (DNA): TGTGCCAGCAGTCAGGGGCATGGCTACACCTTC.

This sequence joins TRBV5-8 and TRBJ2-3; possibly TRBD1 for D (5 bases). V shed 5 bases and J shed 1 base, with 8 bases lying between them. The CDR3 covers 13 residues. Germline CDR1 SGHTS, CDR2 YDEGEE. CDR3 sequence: CASRQGGTDTQYF. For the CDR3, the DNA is TGTGCCAGCAGGCAAGGGGGCACAGATACGCAGTATTTT. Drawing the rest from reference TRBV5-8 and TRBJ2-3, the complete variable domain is EAGVTQSPTHLIKTRGQQATLRCSPISGHTSVYWYQQALGLGLQFLLWYDEGEERNRGNFPPRFSGRQFPNYSSELNVNALELEDSALYLCASRQGGTDTQYFGPGTRLTVL.

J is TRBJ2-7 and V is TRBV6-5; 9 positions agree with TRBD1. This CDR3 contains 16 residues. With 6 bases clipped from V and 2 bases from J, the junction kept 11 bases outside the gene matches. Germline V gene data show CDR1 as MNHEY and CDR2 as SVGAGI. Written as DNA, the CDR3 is TGTGCCAGCAGCTACCACCTGGGGACAGGGACCTACGAGCAGTACTTC. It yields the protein CASSYHLGTGTYEQYF.

CDR3 DNA: TGTGCCAGCAGCCTCACCGCCGGTGAGCAGTTCTTC. Its protein is CASSLTAGEQFF. The genes are TRBV3-1 (or the pseudogene TRBV3-2) and TRBJ2-1; D remains unclear. The germline CDR1 and CDR2 sequences are LGHDT and YNNKEL (reference sequence). The CDR3 sequence is 12 residues long. The ends were cut back, 4 bases at V and 9 bases at J, with 10 bases in the middle.

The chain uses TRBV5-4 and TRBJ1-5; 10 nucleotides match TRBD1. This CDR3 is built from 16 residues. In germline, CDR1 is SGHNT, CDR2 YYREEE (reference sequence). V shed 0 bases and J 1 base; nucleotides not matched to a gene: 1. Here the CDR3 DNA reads TGTGCCAGCAGCTTGGGGGACAGGGGCAGCAATCAGCCCCAGCATTTT. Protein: CASSLGDRGSNQPQHF. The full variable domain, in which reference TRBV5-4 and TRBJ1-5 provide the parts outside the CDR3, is ETGVTQSPTHLIKTRGQQVTLRCSSQSGHNTVSWYQQALGQGPQFIFQYYREEENGRGNFPPRFSGLQFPNYSSELNVNALELDDSALYLCASSLGDRGSNQPQHFGDGTRLSIL.

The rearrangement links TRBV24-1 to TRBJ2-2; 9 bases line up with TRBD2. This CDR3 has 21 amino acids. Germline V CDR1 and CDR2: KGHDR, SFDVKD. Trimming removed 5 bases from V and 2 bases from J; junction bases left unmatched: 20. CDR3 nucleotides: TGTGCCACCAGTGGGGGGATCAGGTGGGGGAATAGCGGGAGCAACACCGGGGAGCTGTTTTTT. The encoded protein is CATSGGIRWGNSGSNTGELFF.

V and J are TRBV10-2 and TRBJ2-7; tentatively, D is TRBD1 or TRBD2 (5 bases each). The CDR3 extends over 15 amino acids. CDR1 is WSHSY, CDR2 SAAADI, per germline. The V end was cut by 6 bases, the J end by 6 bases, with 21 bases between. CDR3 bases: TGCGCCAGCAGGCGCCCGGGGACGGACGGATCCGAGCAGTACTTC. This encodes CASRRPGTDGSEQYF.

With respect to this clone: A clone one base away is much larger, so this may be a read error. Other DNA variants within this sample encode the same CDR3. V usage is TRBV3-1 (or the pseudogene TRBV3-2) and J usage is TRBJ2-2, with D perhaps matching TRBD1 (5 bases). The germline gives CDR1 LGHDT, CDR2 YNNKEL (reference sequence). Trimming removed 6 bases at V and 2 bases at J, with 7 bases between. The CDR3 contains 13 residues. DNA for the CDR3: TGTGCCAGCAGTGACAGAAACACCGGGGAGCTGTTTTTT. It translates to CASSDRNTGELFF.

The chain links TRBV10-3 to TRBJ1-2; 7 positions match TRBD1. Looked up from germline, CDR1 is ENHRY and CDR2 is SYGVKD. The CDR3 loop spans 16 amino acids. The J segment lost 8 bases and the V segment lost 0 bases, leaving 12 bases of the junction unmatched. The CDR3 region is CAISESKQGRFRGYTF. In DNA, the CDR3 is TGTGCCATCAGTGAGTCGAAACAGGGGAGATTCCGAGGCTACACCTTC.

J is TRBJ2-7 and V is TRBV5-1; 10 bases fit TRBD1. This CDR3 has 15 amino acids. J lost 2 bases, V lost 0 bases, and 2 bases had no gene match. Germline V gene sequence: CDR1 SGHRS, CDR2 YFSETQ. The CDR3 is CASSLEGQGTYEQYF. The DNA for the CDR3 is TGCGCCAGCAGCTTGGAGGGACAGGGGACCTACGAGCAGTACTTC.

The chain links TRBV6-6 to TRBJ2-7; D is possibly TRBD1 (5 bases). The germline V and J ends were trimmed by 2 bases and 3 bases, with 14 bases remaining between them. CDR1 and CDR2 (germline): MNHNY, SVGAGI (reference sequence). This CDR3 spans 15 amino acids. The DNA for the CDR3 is TGTGCCAGCAGTTACGACCCCAGGGCGCTCTACGAGCAGTACTTC. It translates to CASSYDPRALYEQYF.

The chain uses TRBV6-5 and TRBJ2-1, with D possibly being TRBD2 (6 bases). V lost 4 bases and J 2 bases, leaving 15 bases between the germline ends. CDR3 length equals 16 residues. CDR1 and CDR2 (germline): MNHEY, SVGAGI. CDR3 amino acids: CASSFRTTAAYNEQFF. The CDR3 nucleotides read TGTGCCAGCAGTTTTCGGACTACGGCTGCCTACAATGAGCAGTTCTTC.

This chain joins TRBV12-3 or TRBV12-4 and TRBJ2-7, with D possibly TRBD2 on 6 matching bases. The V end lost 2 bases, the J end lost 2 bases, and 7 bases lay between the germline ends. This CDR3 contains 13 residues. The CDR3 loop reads CASSLWGAYEQYF. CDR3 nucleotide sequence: TGTGCCAGCAGTTTATGGGGGGCCTACGAGCAGTACTTC.

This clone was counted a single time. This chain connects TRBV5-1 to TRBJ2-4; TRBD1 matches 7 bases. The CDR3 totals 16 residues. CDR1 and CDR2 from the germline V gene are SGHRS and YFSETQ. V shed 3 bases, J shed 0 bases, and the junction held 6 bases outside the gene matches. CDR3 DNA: TGCGCCAGCAGCTGGACAGGCGAATTAGCCAAAAACATTCAGTACTTC. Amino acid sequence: CASSWTGELAKNIQYF. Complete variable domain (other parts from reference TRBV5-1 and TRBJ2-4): KAGVTQTPRYLIKTRGQQVTLSCSPISGHRSVSWYQQTPGQGLQFLFEYFSETQRNKGNFPGRFSGRQFSNSRSEMNVSTLELGDSALYLCASSWTGELAKNIQYFGAGTRLSVL.

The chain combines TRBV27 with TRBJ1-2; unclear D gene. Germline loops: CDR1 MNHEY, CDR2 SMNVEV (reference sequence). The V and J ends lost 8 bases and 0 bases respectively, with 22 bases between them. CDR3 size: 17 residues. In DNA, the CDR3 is TGTGCCAGCGGTCACTCAGCGATCGCGGACCCTAACTATGGCTACACCTTC. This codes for CASGHSAIADPNYGYTF.

The DNA for the CDR3 is TGTGCCAGTAGTATCTCGCGGATCTCCTACAATGAGCAGTTCTTC. This sequence encodes CASSISRISYNEQFF. The chain joins TRBV19 to TRBJ2-1; D is uncertain. CDR3 length: 15 residues. Germline CDR1 LNHDA, CDR2 SQIVND (reference sequence). Between the trimmed V and J ends, which lost 3 bases and 0 bases, there was a span of 9 bases.

In nucleotides, the CDR3 is TGTGCCAGCAGCTTGTATCAGGGTTCCAGTGAGACCCAGTACTTC. This encodes CASSLYQGSSETQYF. This chain links TRBV5-6 with TRBJ2-5; D perhaps matches TRBD1 (5 bases). The CDR3 is 15 amino acids. Germline V gives CDR1 SGHDT, CDR2 YYEEEE. V lost 1 base and J lost 5, with 15 bases in between.

CDR3 DNA sequence: TGTGCCAGCAGTTATGCTTCCTTTGGGGGGAATGAGCAGTTCTTC. It encodes CASSYASFGGNEQFF. The genes are TRBV6-2 or TRBV6-3 and TRBJ2-1; a weak D match, TRBD2 (6 bases). The CDR3 spans 15 residues. The V gene lost 3 bases and the J gene lost 7 bases, with 16 bases spanning the gap. The germline gives CDR1 MNHEY, CDR2 SVGEGT.

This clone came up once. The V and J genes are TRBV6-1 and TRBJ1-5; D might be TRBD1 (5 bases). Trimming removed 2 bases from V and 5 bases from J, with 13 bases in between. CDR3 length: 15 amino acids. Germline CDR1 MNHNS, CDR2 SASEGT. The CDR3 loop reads CASSESGEAYQPQHF. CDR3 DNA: TGTGCCAGCAGTGAATCGGGGGAGGCTTATCAGCCCCAGCATTTT.

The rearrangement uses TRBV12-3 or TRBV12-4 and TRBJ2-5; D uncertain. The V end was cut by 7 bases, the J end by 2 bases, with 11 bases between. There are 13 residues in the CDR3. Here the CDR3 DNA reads TGTGCCAGCACCCCGCGAAGGCAAGAGACCCAGTACTTC. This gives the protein CASTPRRQETQYF.

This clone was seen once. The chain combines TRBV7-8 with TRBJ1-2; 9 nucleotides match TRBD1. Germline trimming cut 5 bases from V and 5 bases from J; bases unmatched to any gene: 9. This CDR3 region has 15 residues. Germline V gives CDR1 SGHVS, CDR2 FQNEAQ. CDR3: CASSPNRGLGYGYTF. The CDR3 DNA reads TGTGCCAGCAGCCCGAACAGGGGGCTTGGATATGGCTACACCTTC. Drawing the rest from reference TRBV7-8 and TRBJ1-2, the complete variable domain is GAGVSQSPRYKVAKRGQDVALRCDPISGHVSLFWYQQALGQGPEFLTYFQNEAQLDKSGLPSDRFFAERPEGSVSTLKIQRTQQEDSAVYLCASSPNRGLGYGYTFGSGTRLTVV.

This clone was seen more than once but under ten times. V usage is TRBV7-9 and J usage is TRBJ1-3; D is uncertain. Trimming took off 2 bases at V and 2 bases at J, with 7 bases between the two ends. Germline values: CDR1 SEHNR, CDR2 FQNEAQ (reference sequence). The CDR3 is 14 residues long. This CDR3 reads CASSLRGTGNTIYF. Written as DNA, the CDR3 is TGTGCCAGCAGCTTACGGGGTACTGGAAACACCATATATTTT.